The 13 T cell receptor beta chains below all came from one sample that was sequenced in a study of identical twins. TCRdb passed the 5' RACE reads through MiXCR, listing each CDR3 protein once. The repertoire holds about 500,000 distinct CDR3 sequences, roughly an eighth seen once, with approximately 1% in the top ten. The sample was also linked to a second study, of yellow fever vaccine responses in identical twins.

The sample comprised CD4+ T cells sorted from blood. These receptors all come from a woman aged 18-29 years in good health.

This clonotype was counted between two and nine times. The chain uses TRBV20-1 and TRBJ2-7; the D gene is possibly TRBD1 (6 bases). V dropped 3 bases and J dropped 2 bases, with 14 bases sitting between them. CDR1 DFQATT and CDR2 SNEGSKA come from the germline V gene (reference sequence). The CDR3 has 14 amino acids. The CDR3 bases are TGCAGTGCTAGGCGGACAGCTCAGACCTACGAGCAGTACTTC. Amino acids: CSARRTAQTYEQYF.

This clonotype was counted a few times. The J gene is TRBJ2-2, the V gene TRBV5-1, with a weak D call TRBD1 (6 bases). Trimming shortened V by 1 base and J by 4 bases, and 17 bases separated the two germline ends. Germline V gene data show CDR1 as SGHRS and CDR2 as YFSETQ. This CDR3 has 17 amino acids. DNA of the CDR3: TGCGCCAGCAGCTTGAGACAGGTCCGAGAACGCACCGGGGAGCTGTTTTTT. Translating gives CASSLRQVRERTGELFF.

The rearrangement joins TRBV6-1 to TRBJ2-5; 9 bases are a match to TRBD1. This CDR3 is 15 amino acids long. Trimming took 6 bases from V and 2 from J; bases not matched to a gene: 7. Germline V gene lookup returns CDR1 MNHNS and CDR2 SASEGT. The CDR3 DNA reads as TGTGCCAGCAGCCAGGACAGGGGAGAACAAGAGACCCAGTACTTC. Its protein product is CASSQDRGEQETQYF.

This clonotype was seen more than once but under ten times. The CDR3 region has the DNA TGCGCCAGCAGCGAGTCGGACTATGAAAAACTGTTTTTT. This translates into CASSESDYEKLFF. V usage is TRBV5-1 and J usage is TRBJ1-4, with D unclear. Between the trimmed V and J ends, which lost 4 bases and 6 bases, there was a span of 10 bases. Germline V CDR1 and CDR2: SGHRS, YFSETQ. CDR3 length: 13 residues. Complete variable domain (other parts from reference TRBV5-1 and TRBJ1-4): KAGVTQTPRYLIKTRGQQVTLSCSPISGHRSVSWYQQTPGQGLQFLFEYFSETQRNKGNFPGRFSGRQFSNSRSEMNVSTLELGDSALYLCASSESDYEKLFFGSGTQLSVL.

This clonotype was recorded a few times. The rearrangement links TRBV7-2 to TRBJ1-6; D is unresolved. CDR3 length equals 14 residues. V lost 2 bases, J lost 6 bases, and 8 bases lay in between. The germline gives CDR1 SGHTA, CDR2 FQGNSA. In DNA form, the CDR3 reads TGTGCCAGCAGCTTACCTCTCATTAATTCACCCCTCCACTTT. This translates into CASSLPLINSPLHF.

This clonotype was recorded a few times. The V and J genes are TRBV25-1 and TRBJ1-2; D remains ambiguous. The CDR3 is 13 residues long. CDR1 is MGHDK and CDR2 is SYGVNS in the germline V gene. With 4 bases removed from V and 5 bases from J, the gap between germline ends came to 11 bases. The CDR3 reads CASSVAETYGYTF. CDR3 in DNA: TGTGCCAGCAGTGTGGCAGAGACGTATGGCTACACCTTC.

This clonotype has a handful of counts. The V and J genes are TRBV14 and TRBJ2-3, with 10 bases aligning to TRBD1. The CDR3 contains 15 residues. CDR1 and CDR2 (germline): SGHDN, FVKESK. Trimming at V came to 4 bases and at J to 6 bases, leaving 7 bases not matched to a gene. In DNA form, the CDR3 reads TGTGCCAGCAGCCGAAGGGACAGGGGTTTCGATACGCAGTATTTT. Protein product: CASSRRDRGFDTQYF. Together with reference TRBV14 and TRBJ2-3, the CDR3 gives the full variable domain: EAGVTQFPSHSVIEKGQTVTLRCDPISGHDNLYWYRRVMGKEIKFLLHFVKESKQDESGMPNNRFLAERTGGTYSTLKVQPAELEDSGVYFCASSRRDRGFDTQYFGPGTRLTVL.

This clonotype has a handful of counts. The chain employs TRBV10-3 and TRBJ2-1; TRBD2 agrees at 8 bases. The V gene's germline CDR1 is ENHRY and CDR2 SYGVKD. The length of the CDR3 is 14 residues. After removal of 8 bases from V and 0 bases from J, the junction contained 3 bases not matched to a gene. In DNA form, the CDR3 reads TGTGCCATCCTAGCGGGTGACTCCTACAATGAGCAGTTCTTC. Translated, it gives CAILAGDSYNEQFF.

The gene calls are TRBV6-2 or TRBV6-3 and TRBJ2-5; D is perhaps TRBD1 (5 bases). V lost 6 bases and J 3 bases, leaving 14 bases between the germline ends. There are 14 residues in the CDR3. In germline, CDR1 is MNHEY, CDR2 SVGEGT. The chain's CDR3 is CASSHWGREETQYF. In DNA form, the CDR3 reads TGTGCCAGCAGCCACTGGGGCAGGGAAGAGACCCAGTACTTC.

The chain carries TRBV5-1 and TRBJ2-7, with 7 bases fitting TRBD1. Trimming removed 3 bases from V and 3 bases from J; junction bases left unmatched: 6. CDR3 length: 14 residues. Germline V gene lookup returns CDR1 SGHRS and CDR2 YFSETQ. The CDR3 nucleotides read TGCGCCAGCAGCTCCTCGACAGGGTTCTACGAGCAGTACTTC. Translation: CASSSSTGFYEQYF.

The CDR3 protein is CASSPQGDREKLFF. CDR3 bases: TGTGCCAGCAGCCCCCAGGGGGACCGTGAAAAACTGTTTTTT. The chain employs TRBV9 and TRBJ1-4; 7 bases map to TRBD1. The V and J ends lost 4 bases and 7 bases, in that order; junction bases with no gene match: 7. Germline V gene lookup returns CDR1 SGDLS and CDR2 YYNGEE. The CDR3 consists of 14 residues.

The V call is TRBV7-9, the J call TRBJ2-7, with D perhaps assigned TRBD1 or TRBD2 (5 bases each). The CDR3 has 15 amino acids. The ends were cut back, 4 bases at V and 4 bases at J, with 17 bases in the middle. Germline CDR1 SEHNR, CDR2 FQNEAQ (reference sequence). CDR3 bases: TGTGCCAGCAGCTCGGGGACCGGGAAGGGATACGAGCAGTACTTC. It is translated as CASSSGTGKGYEQYF.

The chain has TRBV6-2 or TRBV6-3 and TRBJ2-3; D might be TRBD1 (6 bases). Germline V gene lookup returns CDR1 MNHEY and CDR2 SVGEGT. V was shortened by 5 bases and J by 1 base, with 10 bases between the two germline ends. The CDR3 totals 14 residues. The DNA of the CDR3 is TGTGCCAGCAGTACAACAGGGCGCACAGATACGCAGTATTTT. Residues: CASSTTGRTDTQYF.